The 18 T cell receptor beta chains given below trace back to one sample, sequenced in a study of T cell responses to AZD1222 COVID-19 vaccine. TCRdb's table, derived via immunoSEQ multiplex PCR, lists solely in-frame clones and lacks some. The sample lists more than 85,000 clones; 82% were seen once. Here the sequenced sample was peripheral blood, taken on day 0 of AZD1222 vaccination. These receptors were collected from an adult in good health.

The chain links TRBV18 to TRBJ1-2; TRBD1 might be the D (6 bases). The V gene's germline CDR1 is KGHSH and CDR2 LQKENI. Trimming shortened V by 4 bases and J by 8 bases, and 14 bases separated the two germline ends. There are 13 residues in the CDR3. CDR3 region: CASSLKQGEGYTF. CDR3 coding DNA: TGTGCCAGCTCACTCAAACAGGGTGAGGGCTACACCTTC.

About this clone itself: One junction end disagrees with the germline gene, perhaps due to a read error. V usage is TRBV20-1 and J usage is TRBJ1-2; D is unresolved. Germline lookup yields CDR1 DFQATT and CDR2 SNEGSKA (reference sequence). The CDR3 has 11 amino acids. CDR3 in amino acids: CSARHLAVIFF. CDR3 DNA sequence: TGCAGTGCTAGGCATTTGGCTGTTATTTTCTTC.

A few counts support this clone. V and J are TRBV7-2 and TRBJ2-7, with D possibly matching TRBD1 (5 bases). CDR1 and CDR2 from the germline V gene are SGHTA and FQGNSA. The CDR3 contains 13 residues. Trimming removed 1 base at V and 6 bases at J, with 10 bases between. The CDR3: CASSLVTVGEQYF. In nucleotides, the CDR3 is TGTGCCAGCAGCTTAGTGACAGTGGGCGAGCAGTACTTC.

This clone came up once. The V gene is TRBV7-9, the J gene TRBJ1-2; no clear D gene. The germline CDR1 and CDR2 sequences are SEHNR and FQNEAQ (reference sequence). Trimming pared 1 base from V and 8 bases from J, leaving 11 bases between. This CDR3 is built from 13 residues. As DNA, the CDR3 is TGTGCCAGCAGCTTAGGGGCCTCTATGGGCTACACCTTC. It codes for CASSLGASMGYTF.

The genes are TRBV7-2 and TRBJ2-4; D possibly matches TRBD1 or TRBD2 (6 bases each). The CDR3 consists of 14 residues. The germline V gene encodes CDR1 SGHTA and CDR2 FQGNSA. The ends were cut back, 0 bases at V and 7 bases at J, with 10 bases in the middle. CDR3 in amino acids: CASSLAGGGNIQYF. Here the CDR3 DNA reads TGTGCCAGCAGCTTAGCGGGGGGCGGGAACATTCAGTACTTC.

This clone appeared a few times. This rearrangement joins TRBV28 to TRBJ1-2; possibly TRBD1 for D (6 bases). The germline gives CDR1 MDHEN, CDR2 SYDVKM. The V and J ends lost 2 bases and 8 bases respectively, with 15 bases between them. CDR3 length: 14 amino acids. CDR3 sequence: CASSLGGQEGGYTF. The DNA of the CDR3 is TGTGCCAGCAGTTTAGGGGGCCAGGAAGGAGGCTACACCTTC.

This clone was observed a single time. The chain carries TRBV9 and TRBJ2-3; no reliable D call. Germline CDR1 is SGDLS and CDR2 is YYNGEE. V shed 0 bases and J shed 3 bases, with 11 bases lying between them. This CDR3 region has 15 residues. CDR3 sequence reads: CASSVGAFSTDTQYF. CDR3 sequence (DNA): TGTGCCAGCAGCGTAGGGGCGTTCTCTACAGATACGCAGTATTTT.

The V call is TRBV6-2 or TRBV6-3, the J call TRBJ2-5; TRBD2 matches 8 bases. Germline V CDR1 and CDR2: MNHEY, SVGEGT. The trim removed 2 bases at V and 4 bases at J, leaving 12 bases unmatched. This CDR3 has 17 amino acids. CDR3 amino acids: CASSYGSVGGARETQYF. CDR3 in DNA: TGTGCCAGCAGTTACGGGTCAGTCGGGGGGGCGAGAGAGACCCAGTACTTC.

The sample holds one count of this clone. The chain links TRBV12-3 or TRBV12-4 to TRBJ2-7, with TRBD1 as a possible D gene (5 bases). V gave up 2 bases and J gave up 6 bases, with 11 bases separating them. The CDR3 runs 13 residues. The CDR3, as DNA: TGTGCCAGCAGTTTAAGGCAGGGTGCCGAGCAGTACTTC. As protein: CASSLRQGAEQYF.

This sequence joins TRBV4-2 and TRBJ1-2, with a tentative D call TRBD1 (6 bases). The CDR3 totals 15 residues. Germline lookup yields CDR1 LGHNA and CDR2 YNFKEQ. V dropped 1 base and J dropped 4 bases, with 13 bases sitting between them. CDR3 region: CASSQALGGSYGYTF. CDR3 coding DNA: TGTGCCAGCAGCCAAGCTTTAGGGGGAAGCTATGGCTACACCTTC.

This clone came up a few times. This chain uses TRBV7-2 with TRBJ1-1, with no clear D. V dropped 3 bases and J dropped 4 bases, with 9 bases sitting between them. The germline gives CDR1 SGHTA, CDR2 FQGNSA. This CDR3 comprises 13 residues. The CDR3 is CASSFGGGTEAFF. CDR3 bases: TGTGCCAGCAGCTTTGGAGGTGGCACTGAAGCTTTCTTT.

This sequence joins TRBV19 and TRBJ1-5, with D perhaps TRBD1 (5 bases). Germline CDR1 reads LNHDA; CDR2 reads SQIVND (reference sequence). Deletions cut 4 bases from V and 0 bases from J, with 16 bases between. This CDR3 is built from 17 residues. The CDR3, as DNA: TGTGCCAGTAGTACTACTCCGGGACTGCCTAGCAATCAGCCCCAGCATTTT. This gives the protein CASSTTPGLPSNQPQHF.

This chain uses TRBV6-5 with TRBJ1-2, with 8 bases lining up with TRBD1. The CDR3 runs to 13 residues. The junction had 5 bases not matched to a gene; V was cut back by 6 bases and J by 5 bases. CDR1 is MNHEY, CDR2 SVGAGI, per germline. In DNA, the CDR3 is TGTGCCAGCAGAGGACAGGGCTCGTATGGCTACACCTTC. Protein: CASRGQGSYGYTF.

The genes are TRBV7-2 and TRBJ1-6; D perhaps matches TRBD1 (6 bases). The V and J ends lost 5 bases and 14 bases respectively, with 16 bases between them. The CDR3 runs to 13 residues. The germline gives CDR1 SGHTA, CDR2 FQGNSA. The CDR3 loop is CASSTDRTESLHF. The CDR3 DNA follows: TGTGCCAGCAGCACCGACAGGACCGAGTCCCTCCACTTT.

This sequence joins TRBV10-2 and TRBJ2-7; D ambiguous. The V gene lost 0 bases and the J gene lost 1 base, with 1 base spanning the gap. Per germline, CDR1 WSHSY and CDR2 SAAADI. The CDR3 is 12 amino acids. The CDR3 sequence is CASSESSYEQYF. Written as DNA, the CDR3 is TGCGCCAGCAGTGAGTCGTCCTACGAGCAGTACTTC.

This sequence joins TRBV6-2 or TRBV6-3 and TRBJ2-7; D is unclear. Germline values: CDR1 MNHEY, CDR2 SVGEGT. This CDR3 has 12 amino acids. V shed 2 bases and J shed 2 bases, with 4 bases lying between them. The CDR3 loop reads CASSYATYEQYF. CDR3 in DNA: TGTGCCAGCAGTTACGCAACCTACGAGCAGTACTTC.

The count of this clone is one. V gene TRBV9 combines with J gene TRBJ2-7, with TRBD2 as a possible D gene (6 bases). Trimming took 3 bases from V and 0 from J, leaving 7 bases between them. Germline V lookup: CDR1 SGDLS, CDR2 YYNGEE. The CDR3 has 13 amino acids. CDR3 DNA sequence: TGTGCCAGCAGCGGGGACTCCTCCTACGAGCAGTACTTC. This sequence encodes CASSGDSSYEQYF.

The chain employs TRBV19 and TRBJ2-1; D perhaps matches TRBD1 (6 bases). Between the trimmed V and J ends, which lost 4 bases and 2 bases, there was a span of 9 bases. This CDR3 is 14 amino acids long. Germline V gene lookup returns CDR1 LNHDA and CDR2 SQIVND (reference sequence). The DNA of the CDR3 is TGTGCCAGTAGTAAGGGGGACCCCTACAATGAGCAGTTCTTC. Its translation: CASSKGDPYNEQFF. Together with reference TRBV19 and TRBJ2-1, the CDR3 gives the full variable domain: DGGITQSPKYLFRKEGQNVTLSCEQNLNHDAMYWYRQDPGQGLRLIYYSQIVNDFQKGDIAEGYSVSREKKESFPLTVTSAQKNPTAFYLCASSKGDPYNEQFFGPGTRLTVL.